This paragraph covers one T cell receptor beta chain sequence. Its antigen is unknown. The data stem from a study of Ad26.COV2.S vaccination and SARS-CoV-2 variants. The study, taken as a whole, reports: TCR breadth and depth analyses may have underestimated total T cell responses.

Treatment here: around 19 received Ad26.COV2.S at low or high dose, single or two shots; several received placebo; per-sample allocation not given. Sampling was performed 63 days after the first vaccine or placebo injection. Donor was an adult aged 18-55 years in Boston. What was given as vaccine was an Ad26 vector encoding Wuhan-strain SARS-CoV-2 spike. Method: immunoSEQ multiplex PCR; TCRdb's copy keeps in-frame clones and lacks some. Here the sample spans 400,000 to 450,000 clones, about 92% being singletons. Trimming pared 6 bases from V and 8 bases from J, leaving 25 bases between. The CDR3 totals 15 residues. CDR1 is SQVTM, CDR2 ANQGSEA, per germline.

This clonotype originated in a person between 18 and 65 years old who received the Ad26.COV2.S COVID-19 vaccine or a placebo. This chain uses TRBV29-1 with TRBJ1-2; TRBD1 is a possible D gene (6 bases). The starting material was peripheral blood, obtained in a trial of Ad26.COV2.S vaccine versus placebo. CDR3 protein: CSVPTRDNGHRGYTF. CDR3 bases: TGCAGCGTACCCACGAGGGACAACGGTCATCGGGGCTACACCTTC.